The rows below give T cell receptor beta chains drawn from one sample of a study of T cells after yellow fever vaccination. TCRdb called the 5' RACE reads again in MiXCR, with one record for every CDR3 protein. Among about 370,000 distinct CDR3 sequences listed, around 10% were seen once. This sample comprised PBMCs, obtained on the day of the first yellow fever vaccination. Source of these receptors: a man aged 18 to 30 who received the YFV17D yellow fever vaccine. Both conserved end residues are part of each CDR3. D genes are given only for firm matches. Size values are once, few and many counts, or a class for expanded clones, and some rows have none.

D gene: .
J gene: TRBJ2-7
clone size: .
V gene: TRBV5-4
CDR3 protein: CASSSQGSSYEQYF
CDR3 DNA: TGTGCCAGCAGCTCACAGGGAAGCTCCTACGAGCAGTACTTC

D gene: .
J gene: TRBJ1-5
clone size: .
V gene: TRBV5-1
CDR3 protein: CASSWIPDQPQHF
CDR3 DNA: TGCGCCAGCAGCTGGATACCGGATCAGCCCCAGCATTTT

D gene: .
J gene: TRBJ1-2
clone size: .
V gene: TRBV3-1
CDR3 protein: CASSQRGTYGYTF
CDR3 DNA: TGTGCCAGCAGCCAAAGGGGGACCTATGGCTACACCTTC

D gene: .
J gene: TRBJ2-3
clone size: few
V gene: TRBV7-2
CDR3 protein: CASSSGLRGSLADTQYF
CDR3 DNA: TGTGCCAGCAGCTCGGGGCTGAGGGGAAGTTTGGCAGATACGCAGTATTTT

D gene: .
J gene: TRBJ2-1
clone size: few
V gene: TRBV18
CDR3 protein: CASSPLDVNEQFF
CDR3 DNA: TGTGCCAGCTCACCCCTGGACGTCAATGAGCAGTTCTTC

D gene: TRBD2
J gene: TRBJ2-1
clone size: many
V gene: TRBV11-1
CDR3 protein: CASSSPRPGTDLAGTYNEQFF
CDR3 DNA: TGTGCCAGCAGCTCACCAAGGCCCGGGACAGATCTAGCGGGGACTTACAATGAGCAGTTCTTC

D gene: TRBD2
J gene: TRBJ2-3
clone size: few
V gene: TRBV29-1
CDR3 protein: CSVEPSGLVPDTQYF
CDR3 DNA: TGCAGCGTTGAACCCTCGGGACTAGTCCCAGATACGCAGTATTTT

D gene: .
J gene: TRBJ1-2
clone size: few
V gene: TRBV6-4
CDR3 protein: CASSEVLGVGENYGYTF
CDR3 DNA: TGTGCCAGCAGTGAGGTCCTAGGTGTAGGGGAAAACTATGGCTACACCTTC

D gene: TRBD1
J gene: TRBJ1-6
clone size: .
V gene: TRBV7-6
CDR3 protein: CASSLRDRDNSPLHF
CDR3 DNA: TGTGCCAGCAGCTTACGGGACAGGGACAATTCACCCCTCCACTTT

D gene: .
J gene: TRBJ1-6
clone size: few
V gene: TRBV3-1
CDR3 protein: CASSRGSPSQRQARNSPLHF
CDR3 DNA: TGTGCCAGCAGCCGAGGGTCCCCGTCCCAGCGACAGGCCCGAAATTCACCCCTCCACTTT

D gene: TRBD1
J gene: TRBJ2-5
clone size: .
V gene: TRBV20-1
CDR3 protein: CSAYQRRQGKETQYF
CDR3 DNA: TGCAGTGCTTACCAACGAAGACAGGGCAAGGAGACCCAGTACTTC

D gene: TRBD2
J gene: TRBJ2-1
clone size: .
V gene: TRBV3-1
CDR3 protein: CASSHLAGATYNEQFF
CDR3 DNA: TGTGCCAGCAGCCACCTAGCGGGGGCCACCTACAATGAGCAGTTCTTC

D gene: .
J gene: TRBJ1-6
clone size: .
V gene: TRBV12-3/TRBV12-4
CDR3 protein: CASKREGFNSPLHF
CDR3 DNA: TGTGCCAGCAAACGGGAGGGATTTAATTCACCCCTCCACTTT

D gene: .
J gene: TRBJ2-7
clone size: .
V gene: TRBV5-1
CDR3 protein: CASTRAGSAEQYF
CDR3 DNA: TGCGCCAGCACCAGGGCCGGGTCGGCCGAGCAGTACTTC

D gene: .
J gene: TRBJ1-4
clone size: .
V gene: TRBV7-9
CDR3 protein: CASSSLDEKLFF
CDR3 DNA: TGTGCCAGCAGTTCCCTCGATGAAAAACTGTTTTTT

D gene: .
J gene: TRBJ2-7
clone size: .
V gene: TRBV27
CDR3 protein: CASSLSQVGSYEQYF
CDR3 DNA: TGTGCCAGCAGTTTATCGCAAGTGGGGAGCTACGAGCAGTACTTC

D gene: TRBD1
J gene: TRBJ2-7
clone size: .
V gene: TRBV5-1
CDR3 protein: CASSPGQEKGEQYF
CDR3 DNA: TGCGCCAGCAGCCCGGGACAGGAAAAAGGCGAGCAGTACTTC

D gene: TRBD2
J gene: TRBJ2-3
clone size: .
V gene: TRBV29-1
CDR3 protein: CSAQGLADFTDTQYF
CDR3 DNA: TGCAGCGCTCAGGGACTAGCGGATTTCACAGATACGCAGTATTTT

D gene: .
J gene: TRBJ2-2
clone size: .
V gene: TRBV20-1
CDR3 protein: CSATGTLNTGELFF
CDR3 DNA: TGCAGTGCTACCGGGACTCTGAACACCGGGGAGCTGTTTTTT